Following are 30 T cell receptor beta chains from one sample sequenced in a study of cytomegalovirus exposure and HLA in healthy donors (dated 2017 in TCRdb). The method behind the library was the immunoSEQ multiplex PCR assay. Drawn from immuneACCESS, this table holds only the in-frame rearrangements with V and J called that TCRdb kept. Clones are partly lost; checked studies trace under half to an unresolved V gene and leave the rest unexplained. This sample has about 130,000 clones in its table, and roughly 89% of those were observed once. Jointly, the top ten make up roughly 9.3% of the sample. Sequenced input: PBMCs. Receptors were obtained from a woman younger than 35 in good health and CMV-seropositive.

The chain carries TRBV28 and TRBJ2-7; D is perhaps TRBD1 (6 bases). The CDR3 is made up of 17 amino acids. V lost 7 bases to trimming and J lost 1 base, with 23 bases between them. CDR1 and CDR2 (germline): MDHEN, SYDVKM. In nucleotides, the CDR3 is TGTGCCAGCACCCCCGCAAATCCGGGACAACTTTCCTACGAGCAGTACTTC. Protein sequence: CASTPANPGQLSYEQYF.

This sequence joins TRBV5-6 and TRBJ1-1, with 7 bases lining up with TRBD1. The CDR3 is 15 amino acids. After removal of 4 bases from V and 4 bases from J, the junction contained 10 bases not matched to a gene. Germline V lookup: CDR1 SGHDT, CDR2 YYEEEE. The CDR3 DNA is TGTGCCAGCAGCCTCCCGAGGGGGCAGGGCACTGAAGCTTTCTTT. It yields the protein CASSLPRGQGTEAFF.

The chain employs TRBV9 and TRBJ2-1; the match to TRBD2 covers 7 bases. This CDR3 region has 17 residues. Germline V gene data show CDR1 as SGDLS and CDR2 as YYNGEE. J gave up 5 bases and V 3 bases, and 14 bases lay outside the gene matches. CDR3 bases: TGTGCCAGCAGCGGAGCAACGTCGAGCGGGGTAAACAATGAGCAGTTCTTC. This codes for CASSGATSSGVNNEQFF.

V is TRBV7-2 and J is TRBJ2-3; no definite D call. Germline assignment: CDR1 SGHTA and CDR2 FQGNSA. This CDR3 comprises 14 residues. V lost 0 bases, J lost 4 bases, and 8 bases lay in between. This CDR3 reads CASSLANSPDTQYF. DNA for the CDR3: TGTGCCAGCAGCTTAGCGAATAGTCCAGATACGCAGTATTTT.

V gene TRBV6-5 combines with J gene TRBJ2-1; D gene unclear. V lost 0 bases, J lost 9 bases, and 9 bases lay in between. CDR1 is MNHEY, CDR2 SVGAGI, per germline. The CDR3 spans 13 residues. The CDR3 sequence is CASSYSNLGEQFF. The CDR3 DNA sequence: TGTGCCAGCAGTTACTCGAACCTAGGTGAGCAGTTCTTC.

In nucleotides, the CDR3 is TGCGCCAGCAGCCAGGGACTAGCGGGGGGGCGACGATATGAGCAGTTCTTC. Translating gives CASSQGLAGGRRYEQFF. The rearrangement uses TRBV4-1 and TRBJ2-1; 16 bases align to TRBD2. CDR1 is MGHRA, CDR2 YSYEKL, per germline. Trimming removed 3 bases from V and 8 bases from J; junction bases left unmatched: 7. The CDR3 totals 17 residues.

This chain uses TRBV4-2 with TRBJ1-2; D unclear. The CDR3 is 15 amino acids. With 4 bases removed from V and 8 bases from J, the gap between germline ends came to 20 bases. Per the germline V gene, CDR1 is LGHNA and CDR2 is YNFKEQ. CDR3 loop: CASSRDLRGVNGYTF. The CDR3 DNA reads TGTGCCAGCAGCCGAGACCTCCGGGGAGTTAACGGCTACACCTTC.

The chain joins TRBV28 to TRBJ2-1; possibly TRBD1 for D (5 bases). In germline, CDR1 is MDHEN, CDR2 SYDVKM. Between the trimmed V and J ends, which lost 8 bases and 6 bases, there was a span of 17 bases. The CDR3 has 14 residues. The CDR3 is CASQIRVPPNEQFF. Here the CDR3 DNA reads TGTGCCAGCCAAATCAGGGTCCCCCCCAATGAGCAGTTCTTC.

The genes are TRBV5-1 and TRBJ1-2; 7 bases match TRBD1. V was pared by 0 bases and J by 2 bases, with 7 bases of the junction left unmatched. Per the germline V gene, CDR1 is SGHRS and CDR2 is YFSETQ. This CDR3 is built from 16 residues. The CDR3 here is CASSLARTGENYGYTF. In nucleotides, the CDR3 is TGCGCCAGCAGCTTGGCCAGGACAGGAGAAAACTATGGCTACACCTTC.

The chain couples TRBV7-9 to TRBJ2-7; tentatively, D is TRBD1 (5 bases). This CDR3 has 15 residues. Germline lookup yields CDR1 SEHNR and CDR2 FQNEAQ (reference sequence). Trimming pared 5 bases from V and 3 bases from J, leaving 17 bases between. CDR3 sequence reads: CASSLPGQGRYEQYF. The CDR3 DNA is TGTGCCAGCAGCCTCCCCGGGCAGGGCCGCTACGAGCAGTACTTC.

The chain recombines TRBV29-1 with TRBJ2-3; 7 bases match TRBD1. CDR1 is SQVTM, CDR2 ANQGSEA, per germline. CDR3 length: 15 residues. Losses at the gene ends were 4 bases for V and 2 bases for J; bases not matched to a gene: 9. CDR3: CSVAVQGDDTDTQYF. The DNA for the CDR3 is TGCAGCGTTGCGGTCCAGGGGGACGACACAGATACGCAGTATTTT.

The chain recombines TRBV28 with TRBJ1-1; the D gene is possibly TRBD1 (5 bases). The V gene lost 6 bases and the J gene lost 9 bases, with 17 bases spanning the gap. The CDR3 covers 13 residues. Germline V lookup: CDR1 MDHEN, CDR2 SYDVKM. The CDR3 is CASSSGPQGKAFF. The CDR3 nucleotides read TGTGCCAGCAGCTCTGGGCCCCAGGGAAAAGCTTTCTTT.

The gene calls are TRBV6-5 and TRBJ2-5; no reliable D call. Germline CDR1 MNHEY, CDR2 SVGAGI. Trimming pared 0 bases from V and 0 bases from J, leaving 8 bases between. CDR3 length equals 15 residues. DNA for the CDR3: TGTGCCAGCAGTTACTCGAACACGTACCAAGAGACCCAGTACTTC. It specifies CASSYSNTYQETQYF.

The V gene is TRBV5-6, the J gene TRBJ2-7, with D perhaps matching TRBD1 (7 bases). Germline V lookup: CDR1 SGHDT, CDR2 YYEEEE. The CDR3 contains 15 residues. V was clipped by 2 bases and J by 6 bases, with 18 bases between them. This chain's CDR3 is CASSLSGGGMTEQYF. The CDR3, as DNA: TGTGCCAGCAGCTTATCCGGAGGGGGCATGACCGAGCAGTACTTC.

The genes are TRBV11-1 and TRBJ2-7; 8 bases agree with TRBD2. The germline CDR1 and CDR2 sequences are SGHAT and FQDESV (reference sequence). The CDR3 consists of 16 residues. V shed 3 bases and J 4 bases; nucleotides not matched to a gene: 11. CDR3 amino acids: CASSLYLGTSGYEQYF. CDR3 coding DNA: TGTGCCAGCAGCTTGTACCTCGGGACTAGTGGGTACGAGCAGTACTTC.

The chain carries TRBV7-2 and TRBJ2-3; D not certain. CDR3 length: 11 residues. Per the germline V gene, CDR1 is SGHTA and CDR2 is FQGNSA. The germline V and J ends were trimmed by 5 bases and 5 bases, with 5 bases remaining between them. CDR3 loop: CASSLVDTQYF. In nucleotides, the CDR3 is TGTGCCAGCAGCCTTGTAGATACGCAGTATTTT.

The DNA for the CDR3 is TGTGCCACCAGCAGAGACCTCCACGAGCAGTACTTC. Amino acid sequence: CATSRDLHEQYF. The chain joins TRBV15 to TRBJ2-7, with D unresolved. The CDR3 covers 12 residues. Trimming took off 0 bases at V and 5 bases at J, with 5 bases between the two ends. In germline, CDR1 is LNHNV, CDR2 YYDKDF (reference sequence). The variable domain in full, with the rest retrieved from reference TRBV15 and TRBJ2-7, is DAMVIQNPRYQVTQFGKPVTLSCSQTLNHNVMYWYQQKSSQAPKLLFHYYDKDFNNEADTPDNFQSRRPNTSFCFLDIRSPGLGDTAMYLCATSRDLHEQYFGPGTRLTVT.

V gene TRBV13 combines with J gene TRBJ2-5; perhaps TRBD2 as D (6 bases). Germline-derived CDR1 and CDR2 are PRHDT and FYEKMQ (reference sequence). The CDR3 is made up of 13 amino acids. The V gene lost 2 bases and the J gene lost 5 bases, with 9 bases spanning the gap. CDR3 amino acids: CASSLRGGETQYF. CDR3 coding DNA: TGTGCCAGCAGCTTAAGGGGAGGTGAGACCCAGTACTTC. Using reference TRBV13 and TRBJ2-5 for the parts outside the CDR3, the full variable domain is AAGVIQSPRHLIKEKRETATLKCYPIPRHDTVYWYQQGPGQDPQFLISFYEKMQSDKGSIPDRFSAQQFSDYHSELNMSSLELGDSALYFCASSLRGGETQYFGPGTRLLVL.

The chain is built from TRBV10-3 and TRBJ1-1; 7 positions agree with TRBD1. The germline CDR1 and CDR2 sequences are ENHRY and SYGVKD. The CDR3 is made up of 14 amino acids. Germline trimming cut 10 bases from V and 3 bases from J; bases unmatched to any gene: 11. The CDR3 DNA follows: TGTGCCACCAGACAGGGTCTCATGGACACTGAAGCTTTCTTT. Its translation: CATRQGLMDTEAFF.

The chain has TRBV10-3 and TRBJ1-5, with D maybe TRBD1 (5 bases). V lost 3 bases to trimming and J lost 10 bases, with 13 bases between them. Germline CDR1 ENHRY, CDR2 SYGVKD. This CDR3 region has 13 residues. The DNA for the CDR3 is TGTGCCATCAGTGAATCCCTCAGGGATCCCCAGCATTTT. Encoded protein: CAISESLRDPQHF.

This clone showed up just once. The rearrangement uses TRBV21-1 and TRBJ1-6. TRBV21-1 is a known pseudogene. The CDR3 runs 16 residues. CDR3 residues: CASSFQERLLNSPLHF. CDR3 DNA sequence: TGTGCCAGCAGCTTTCAGGAGCGGCTGTTGAATTCACCCCTCCACTTT.

The rearrangement uses TRBV5-1 and TRBJ1-6; D may be TRBD1 (6 bases). V shed 0 bases and J shed 9 bases, with 10 bases lying between them. The CDR3 runs to 14 residues. CDR1 SGHRS and CDR2 YFSETQ come from the germline V gene. The CDR3 sequence: CASSLAGVGSPLHF. CDR3 nucleotide sequence: TGCGCCAGCAGCTTGGCAGGGGTAGGTTCACCCCTCCACTTT.

This chain joins TRBV28 and TRBJ2-3; D possibly corresponds to TRBD2 (5 bases). The CDR3 covers 15 residues. The V gene's germline CDR1 is MDHEN and CDR2 SYDVKM. The germline V and J ends were trimmed by 2 bases and 3 bases, with 12 bases remaining between them. CDR3 residues: CASSLGGGRTDTQYF. In DNA, the CDR3 is TGTGCCAGCAGTTTAGGTGGAGGACGGACAGATACGCAGTATTTT. Full variable domain (outside the CDR3, taken from reference TRBV28 and TRBJ2-3): DVKVTQSSRYLVKRTGEKVFLECVQDMDHENMFWYRQDPGLGLRLIYFSYDVKMKEKGDIPEGYSVSREKKERFSLILESASTNQTSMYLCASSLGGGRTDTQYFGPGTRLTVL.

The chain combines TRBV7-2 with TRBJ2-3, with 7 nucleotides matching TRBD2. J lost 2 bases, V lost 5 bases, and 7 bases had no gene match. CDR1 and CDR2 from the germline V gene are SGHTA and FQGNSA. The CDR3 has 15 residues. The CDR3 DNA reads TGTGCCAGCAGCCCTTTTGGGGACTACACAGATACGCAGTATTTT. Encoded protein: CASSPFGDYTDTQYF.

A single count supports this clone. The CDR3 loop is CASSEARGGKTEAFF. The CDR3 DNA reads TGTGCCAGCAGTGAAGCCCGTGGGGGCAAAACTGAAGCTTTCTTT. The chain joins TRBV6-1 to TRBJ1-1; tentative D call: TRBD1 (6 bases). Trimming cost V 0 bases and J 5 bases, with 13 bases left between them. Per the germline V gene, CDR1 is MNHNS and CDR2 is SASEGT. This CDR3 comprises 15 residues.

The V and J genes are TRBV4-1 and TRBJ1-5; D gene unclear. Trimming took off 4 bases at V and 4 bases at J, with 8 bases between the two ends. This CDR3 has 13 amino acids. Per the germline V gene, CDR1 is MGHRA and CDR2 is YSYEKL. Here the CDR3 reads CASSPTNNQPQHF. Here the CDR3 DNA reads TGCGCCAGCAGCCCCACAAATAATCAGCCCCAGCATTTT.

The V call is TRBV7-8, the J call TRBJ1-1; D not resolved. The germline V gene has CDR1 SGHVS and CDR2 FQNEAQ. The CDR3 contains 15 residues. V lost 1 base, J lost 1 base, and 10 bases lay in between. Here the CDR3 reads CASSLVDPSNTEAFF. The CDR3, as DNA: TGTGCCAGCAGCTTAGTAGATCCATCGAACACTGAAGCTTTCTTT.

The rearrangement joins TRBV7-6 to TRBJ2-5; D might be TRBD1 (5 bases). CDR3 length: 14 residues. CDR1 is SGHVS and CDR2 is FNYEAQ in the germline V gene. The germline V and J ends were trimmed by 4 bases and 4 bases, with 13 bases remaining between them. In DNA, the CDR3 is TGTGCCAGCAGCTCAGGGCTGTGGGGAGAGACCCAGTACTTC. Residues: CASSSGLWGETQYF.

This clone was counted a single time. The rearrangement joins TRBV6-6 to TRBJ1-2; D is uncertain. The ends were cut back, 2 bases at V and 3 bases at J, with 10 bases in the middle. The CDR3 spans 14 residues. In germline, CDR1 is MNHNY, CDR2 SVGAGI (reference sequence). The CDR3 region has the DNA TGTGCCAGCAGTTACATTCGAGGTGACTATGGCTACACCTTC. Amino acid sequence: CASSYIRGDYGYTF.

This chain links TRBV19 with TRBJ2-1, with 9 bases that match TRBD2. The trim removed 5 bases at V and 3 bases at J, leaving 8 bases unmatched. CDR3 length: 16 residues. Germline values: CDR1 LNHDA, CDR2 SQIVND (reference sequence). CDR3 nucleotides: TGTGCCAGTAGTTCCGATAGCGGGGGACTCTACAATGAGCAGTTCTTC. This codes for CASSSDSGGLYNEQFF.